This T cell receptor beta chain was sequenced in a study of T cell responses to AZD1222 COVID-19 vaccine. General study results and limits: Rises in breadth and depth of Spike-specific TCRs came after two AZD1222 doses.

This clone was found once. The antigen is undetermined. TCRdb's table, derived via immunoSEQ multiplex PCR, lists solely in-frame clones and lacks some. Of more than 100,000 clones in the sample, roughly 90% were seen once. This CDR3 region has 17 residues. This sequence was found in an adult in good health. The chain combines TRBV21-1 with TRBJ1-2. TRBV21-1 is labeled a pseudogene. The sample was peripheral blood, taken on day 0 of AZD1222 vaccination. The CDR3 spells CASSKALQGKRHYGYTF. CDR3 bases: TGTGCCAGCAGCAAAGCGCTCCAGGGCAAGCGGCACTATGGCTACACCTTC.